The 20 T cell receptor beta chains given below trace back to one sample, sequenced in a study of T cell repertoires in cytomegalovirus infection. TCRdb re-called the reads with MiXCR, one entry per CDR3 protein. The repertoire holds approximately 260,000 distinct CDR3 sequences, roughly a fifth seen once, with roughly a fifth in the top ten. These receptors' targets are unknown. Sequences were derived from cultured PBMCs, sampled from culture after CMV antigen stimulation. The receptor set was obtained from a human donor in good health (CMV status not recorded). Some clones in this sample may be carry-over from other donors' samples.

On this clonotype: Being one base from a much bigger clone, this may be a read error. The CDR3 carries no conserved terminal phenylalanine or tryptophan, so it likely arises from a read error. The chain combines TRBV6-2 or TRBV6-3 with TRBJ2-1, with 12 positions matching TRBD2. CDR3 length: 16 amino acids. The junction had 11 bases not matched to a gene; V was cut back by 5 bases and J by 9 bases. Germline V gives CDR1 MNHEY, CDR2 SVGEGT. CDR3 sequence (DNA): TGTGCCAGCAGTCCGCGGACTAGCGGGATCTTTAGTGAGCAGTTCTCC. Translation: CASSPRTSGIFSEQFS.

The rearrangement uses TRBV11-2 and TRBJ1-2; no clear D. CDR1 is SGHAT, CDR2 FQNNGV, per germline. The CDR3 runs to 13 residues. The V end was cut by 3 bases, the J end by 3 bases, with 8 bases between. CDR3: CASSFEVDYGYTF. The CDR3, as DNA: TGTGCCAGCAGCTTTGAGGTAGACTATGGCTACACCTTC.

The chain recombines TRBV7-4 with TRBJ1-1, with unresolved D. This CDR3 has 10 residues. Germline CDR1 and CDR2: SGHVT and SQSDAQ. Trimming took off 1 base at V and 10 bases at J, with 4 bases between the two ends. CDR3: CASSLGGAFF. The CDR3 nucleotides are TGTGCCAGCAGCTTAGGGGGAGCTTTCTTT.

This clonotype was counted at least ten times. The gene calls are TRBV11-3 and TRBJ1-1; D is unclear. The germline V gene encodes CDR1 SGHNT and CDR2 YENEEA. This CDR3 region has 15 residues. Trimming pared 4 bases from V and 4 bases from J, leaving 16 bases between. The CDR3 here is CASSSVGSRGTEAFF. The CDR3 DNA reads TGTGCCAGCAGCTCCGTGGGCAGCCGGGGCACTGAAGCTTTCTTT.

This clonotype was counted many times. This chain links TRBV4-3 with TRBJ1-2; 9 bases fit TRBD1. CDR3 size: 14 residues. Per the germline V gene, CDR1 is LGHNA and CDR2 is YSLEER. Trimming at V came to 3 bases and at J to 8 bases, leaving 7 bases not matched to a gene. The CDR3 loop is CASSHTTGGGGYTF. CDR3 sequence (DNA): TGCGCCAGCAGCCACACCACAGGGGGCGGCGGCTACACCTTC.

This clonotype is judged medium-sized (0.01 to 0.1%). This chain joins TRBV28 and TRBJ2-3, with a tentative D call TRBD2 (6 bases). The CDR3 is 15 amino acids. The V end lost 8 bases, the J end lost 4 bases, and 19 bases lay between the germline ends. Per germline, CDR1 MDHEN and CDR2 SYDVKM. CDR3 sequence (DNA): TGTGCCAGCCTCGACAGTGCAGCGGGTTCAGATACGCAGTATTTT. This codes for CASLDSAAGSDTQYF. Looking up the rest from reference TRBV28 and TRBJ2-3 gives the full variable domain: DVKVTQSSRYLVKRTGEKVFLECVQDMDHENMFWYRQDPGLGLRLIYFSYDVKMKEKGDIPEGYSVSREKKERFSLILESASTNQTSMYLCASLDSAAGSDTQYFGPGTRLTVL.

The table lists this clonotype with many counts. The J gene is TRBJ2-3, the V gene TRBV6-5; D is unclear. The CDR3 extends over 16 amino acids. The germline V gene has CDR1 MNHEY and CDR2 SVGAGI. Between the trimmed V and J ends, which lost 2 bases and 4 bases, there was a span of 16 bases. Here the CDR3 reads CASSYTYDSAPDTQYF. The CDR3 region has the DNA TGTGCCAGCAGTTACACCTATGACTCGGCCCCAGATACGCAGTATTTT.

This chain uses TRBV2 with TRBJ2-7; 9 bases line up with TRBD1. The CDR3 sequence is 12 residues long. The germline V gene has CDR1 SNHLY and CDR2 FYNNEI. With 10 bases clipped from V and 4 bases from J, the junction kept 5 bases outside the gene matches. Here the CDR3 reads CAIRTGEYEQYV. DNA for the CDR3: TGTGCCATCCGGACAGGGGAGTACGAGCAGTACGTC.

This clonotype was observed at least ten times. This sequence joins TRBV24-1 and TRBJ2-3; D is unresolved. CDR3 length: 13 residues. Germline V gene lookup returns CDR1 KGHDR and CDR2 SFDVKD. The V and J ends lost 0 bases and 2 bases respectively, with 2 bases between them. The CDR3 sequence is CATSDLTTDTQYF. The CDR3 DNA reads TGTGCCACCAGTGATTTGACCACAGATACGCAGTATTTT.

This clonotype was detected a few times. The chain employs TRBV7-9 and TRBJ2-1, with 9 bases that match TRBD2. The CDR3 loop spans 16 amino acids. V shed 5 bases and J 7 bases; nucleotides not matched to a gene: 12. Germline V CDR1 and CDR2: SEHNR, FQNEAQ (reference sequence). In DNA, the CDR3 is TGTGCCAGCAGCCCGCTCGCTAGCGGGGCGGGGAATGAGCAGTTCTTC. It is translated as CASSPLASGAGNEQFF.

This clonotype was recorded many times. V usage is TRBV4-1 and J usage is TRBJ2-3; a weak D match, TRBD1 (6 bases). Germline loops: CDR1 MGHRA, CDR2 YSYEKL. V shed 2 bases and J shed 3 bases, with 18 bases lying between them. CDR3 size: 17 residues. CDR3 in DNA: TGCGCCAGCAGCCAACCCTTTAAGGGGGAGCAGACAGATACGCAGTATTTT. It translates to CASSQPFKGEQTDTQYF.

This clonotype was counted many times. The DNA for the CDR3 is TGTGCCAGCAGCCCAGGACTAGCGAACACAGATACGCAGTATTTT. It encodes CASSPGLANTDTQYF. V usage is TRBV7-9 and J usage is TRBJ2-3, with 9 bases matching TRBD2. After removal of 5 bases from V and 2 bases from J, the junction contained 5 bases not matched to a gene. CDR1 is SEHNR and CDR2 is FQNEAQ in the germline V gene (reference sequence). This CDR3 has 15 amino acids.

This clonotype was seen repeatedly, ten times or more. V is TRBV7-2 and J is TRBJ2-1, with 10 bases matching TRBD1. Germline values: CDR1 SGHTA, CDR2 FQGNSA. This CDR3 comprises 16 residues. V dropped 0 bases and J dropped 6; count of bases not matched to a gene: 5. CDR3 in amino acids: CASSLAGGQGINEQFF. CDR3 DNA sequence: TGTGCCAGCAGCTTAGCAGGGGGACAGGGGATCAATGAGCAGTTCTTC.

In the case of this clonotype: A much larger clone sits a single nucleotide away, making a read error possible. The V and J genes are TRBV11-2 and TRBJ2-1, with a tentative D call TRBD2 (5 bases). The CDR3 is made up of 20 amino acids. The germline V gene has CDR1 SGHAT and CDR2 FQNNGV. CDR3 sequence reads: CASSSRESARRWVRVNEQLF. In nucleotides, the CDR3 is TGTGCCAGCAGCTCAAGGGAGTCTGCGCGCAGATGGGTGAGGGTCAATGAGCAGCTCTTC.

As concerns this clonotype: One end of the junction fails to match germline, which may point to a read error. The chain couples TRBV6-2 or TRBV6-3 to TRBJ2-3, with 7 bases fitting TRBD2. Germline CDR1 reads MNHEY; CDR2 reads SVGEGT. This CDR3 is 16 amino acids long. Here the CDR3 reads CASTDPASGRSDTQYF. CDR3 nucleotide sequence: TGTGCCAGCACCGACCCGGCTAGCGGCCGTTCAGATACTCAGTATTTT.

This clonotype was seen repeatedly, ten times or more. The gene calls are TRBV5-1 and TRBJ1-1, with D possibly being TRBD1 (5 bases). Trimming left V 0 bases short and J 3 bases short, with 6 bases between. This CDR3 is built from 13 residues. Germline V gene lookup returns CDR1 SGHRS and CDR2 YFSETQ. DNA for the CDR3: TGCGCCAGCAGCTTGGAGACAGACACTGAAGCTTTCTTT. Translated, it gives CASSLETDTEAFF.

This clonotype was picked up many times. The CDR3, as DNA: TGTGCCAGCAGTCGGGGACTAATTAGAGGGGAGACCCAGTACTTC. Its protein product is CASSRGLIRGETQYF. V is TRBV27 and J is TRBJ2-5, with 7 bases matching TRBD2. V was pared by 5 bases and J by 5 bases, with 11 bases of the junction left unmatched. Per the germline V gene, CDR1 is MNHEY and CDR2 is SMNVEV (reference sequence). The CDR3 has 15 residues.

This clonotype was observed a few times. The rearrangement links TRBV6-6 to TRBJ1-3; D is ambiguous. V was clipped by 5 bases and J by 2 bases, with 4 bases between them. Germline CDR1 MNHNY, CDR2 SVGAGI (reference sequence). CDR3 length: 12 amino acids. CDR3 region: CASSGAGNTIYF. The CDR3 bases are TGTGCCAGCAGTGGCGCTGGAAACACCATATATTTT.

This clonotype was observed many times. The chain recombines TRBV7-2 with TRBJ1-5; TRBD1 might be the D (5 bases). The germline gives CDR1 SGHTA, CDR2 FQGNSA. This CDR3 is built from 13 residues. Trimming took 3 bases from V and 6 from J, leaving 9 bases between them. The CDR3 DNA sequence: TGTGCCAGCAGCTTCGCCAGGGTTCAGCCCCAGCATTTT. As protein: CASSFARVQPQHF.

This clonotype has a count of ten or more. The rearrangement links TRBV20-1 to TRBJ2-2; the match to TRBD2 covers 11 bases. V shed 5 bases and J 7 bases; nucleotides not matched to a gene: 9. The CDR3 spans 15 residues. In germline, CDR1 is DFQATT, CDR2 SNEGSKA (reference sequence). As DNA, the CDR3 is TGCAGTGCTGCCTTAACTAGCGGGAGCGTCGGGGAGCTGTTTTTT. This translates into CSAALTSGSVGELFF.